The 29 T cell receptor beta chains below were found in one sample sequenced in a study of T cells in Graves' hyperthyroidism and ophthalmopathy. RNA transcripts provided the source from which TCR beta CDR3 regions were amplified. A first-round RT-PCR of the TCR CDR3 used the HTBI primer set. TCRdb processed the multiplex PCR reads anew with MiXCR; each CDR3 protein has one entry. The sample lists about 760,000 distinct CDR3 sequences, about 35% occurring once. Sequenced: blood. The receptors here all came from a woman between 40 and 55 years old with Graves' hyperthyroidism.

This clonotype was recorded a few times. A read error may account for a junction end that differs from germline. The chain joins TRBV7-9 to TRBJ1-1; D remains unclear. The germline V gene has CDR1 SEHNR and CDR2 FQNEAQ (reference sequence). The CDR3 sequence is 16 residues long. For the CDR3, the DNA is TGCGCCAGCAGCCCCTTGGGCAGGCCAACGAACACTGAAGCTTTCTTT. This encodes CASSPLGRPTNTEAFF.

This clonotype was found many times. The rearrangement uses TRBV7-2 and TRBJ2-5; D gene unclear. Germline V gives CDR1 SGHTA, CDR2 FQGNSA. This CDR3 contains 15 residues. Trimming took off 5 bases at V and 5 bases at J, with 18 bases between the two ends. CDR3 in amino acids: CASSPKARNEETQYF. The CDR3 DNA sequence: TGTGCCAGCAGCCCCAAGGCAAGAAACGAGGAGACCCAGTACTTC.

This chain joins TRBV7-9 and TRBJ1-6, with no clear D. The CDR3 covers 13 residues. V was trimmed by 0 bases and J by 11 bases, leaving 8 bases between them. In germline, CDR1 is SEHNR, CDR2 FQNEAQ (reference sequence). The CDR3 loop reads CASSLARTAPLHF. The CDR3 bases are TGTGCCAGCAGCTTAGCGCGTACAGCACCCCTCCACTTT.

This chain links TRBV7-9 with TRBJ1-6; tentative D call: TRBD1 (5 bases). The CDR3 is 13 residues long. V lost 5 bases and J 11 bases, leaving 13 bases between the germline ends. Per the germline V gene, CDR1 is SEHNR and CDR2 is FQNEAQ (reference sequence). The CDR3 sequence is CASSTRENPPLHF. The CDR3 coding sequence is TGTGCCAGCAGCACCAGGGAGAATCCACCCCTCCACTTT.

The chain joins TRBV29-1 to TRBJ2-7; 7 bases are shared with TRBD2. Germline lookup yields CDR1 SQVTM and CDR2 ANQGSEA. The CDR3 is 12 residues long. After removal of 4 bases from V and 3 bases from J, the junction contained 3 bases not matched to a gene. The DNA for the CDR3 is TGCAGCGTTGTTCGGGACTACTACGAGCAGTACTTC. This codes for CSVVRDYYEQYF.

This clonotype was seen many times. J is TRBJ1-1 and V is TRBV10-3; D is uncertain. The CDR3 loop spans 12 amino acids. The V end was cut by 2 bases, the J end by 4 bases, with 5 bases between. Germline-derived CDR1 and CDR2 are ENHRY and SYGVKD. CDR3 sequence reads: CAISEGSTEAFF. CDR3 bases: TGTGCCATCAGTGAGGGTAGCACTGAAGCTTTCTTT.

This clonotype was observed many times. The chain uses TRBV6-5 and TRBJ1-6; TRBD1 aligns across 10 bases. CDR3 length: 14 residues. Per the germline V gene, CDR1 is MNHEY and CDR2 is SVGAGI. With V trimmed by 5 bases and J by 8 bases, 3 bases remained unmatched. CDR3 residues: CASSTGQGDSPLHF. The CDR3 DNA reads TGTGCCAGCAGTACCGGACAGGGGGATTCACCCCTCCACTTT.

There are many counts of this clonotype. The V gene is TRBV7-9, the J gene TRBJ1-2; D unclear. V lost 7 bases to trimming and J lost 8 bases, with 23 bases between them. CDR1 is SEHNR, CDR2 FQNEAQ, per germline (reference sequence). This CDR3 is 15 amino acids long. The CDR3, as DNA: TGTGCCAGCACCGCACCCGGACTTTCCCCGAACGGCTACACCTTC. Translating it yields CASTAPGLSPNGYTF.

The chain recombines TRBV7-9 with TRBJ2-3; TRBD1 agrees at 7 bases. This CDR3 is 14 amino acids long. The V gene end was trimmed by 2 bases and the J gene end by 3 bases; junction bases not matched to a gene: 2. In germline, CDR1 is SEHNR, CDR2 FQNEAQ (reference sequence). The CDR3 protein is CASSLTGVTDTQYF. DNA of the CDR3: TGTGCCAGCAGCTTAACAGGGGTAACAGATACGCAGTATTTT.

This clonotype came up many times. The J gene is TRBJ1-1, the V gene TRBV20-1; 9 bases align to TRBD1. Germline CDR1 is DFQATT and CDR2 is SNEGSKA (reference sequence). V shed 3 bases, J shed 7 bases, and the junction held 3 bases outside the gene matches. The CDR3 spans 12 residues. The CDR3 loop is CSARGTGLEAFF. The CDR3, as DNA: TGCAGTGCTAGGGGGACAGGGCTTGAAGCTTTCTTT.

This clonotype was observed at least ten times. The gene calls are TRBV7-9 and TRBJ1-2, with D tentatively TRBD1 (5 bases). The CDR3 has 14 amino acids. Germline V gives CDR1 SEHNR, CDR2 FQNEAQ (reference sequence). Trimming left V 0 bases short and J 6 bases short, with 11 bases between. CDR3 nucleotides: TGTGCCAGCAGCTTAGCAGGGCAGGGTGATGGCTACACCTTC. Amino acids: CASSLAGQGDGYTF.

About this clonotype: The CDR3 end shows no conserved phenylalanine or tryptophan, and so a read error is likely. The DNA is omitted, as the CDR3 cannot be located on it reliably, and the CDR3 follows TCRdb's listing. The V call is TRBV15, the J call TRBJ1-2. Per germline, CDR1 LNHNV and CDR2 YYDKDF (reference sequence). The CDR3 spans 13 residues, counting both ends. The CDR3 sequence: CATSRVAGYGYTL.

The chain carries TRBV7-2 and TRBJ2-7; 7 nucleotides match TRBD2. This CDR3 comprises 15 residues. Trimming cost V 7 bases and J 3 bases; bases outside gene matches: 12. Looked up from germline, CDR1 is SGHTA and CDR2 is FQGNSA. This CDR3 is CASNTEGRAGYEQYF. The CDR3 DNA sequence: TGTGCCAGCAACACGGAGGGGAGGGCGGGCTACGAGCAGTACTTC.

This clonotype was observed a few times. The rearrangement uses TRBV2 and TRBJ2-5; possibly TRBD1 or TRBD2 for D (5 bases each). CDR1 is SNHLY, CDR2 FYNNEI, per germline. V lost 3 bases and J lost 1, with 9 bases in between. The CDR3 loop spans 14 amino acids. CDR3 coding DNA: TGTGCCAGCAGTGAGAGGGGTCTCCAAGAGACCCAGTACTTC. Its protein product is CASSERGLQETQYF.

The rearrangement uses TRBV7-9 and TRBJ1-6, with D uncertain. The CDR3 contains 16 residues. Trimming removed 2 bases at V and 7 bases at J, with 15 bases between. Germline V gene sequence: CDR1 SEHNR, CDR2 FQNEAQ (reference sequence). CDR3 bases: TGTGCCAGCAGCTTACGTCGCGTGTCTCTAAATTCACCCCTCCACTTT. As protein: CASSLRRVSLNSPLHF. Full variable domain (remainder filled in from reference TRBV7-9 and TRBJ1-6): DTGVSQNPRHKITKRGQNVTFRCDPISEHNRLYWYRQTLGQGPEFLTYFQNEAQLEKSRLLSDRFSAERPKGSFSTLEIQRTEQGDSAMYLCASSLRRVSLNSPLHFGNGTRLTVT.

Ten or more counts support this clonotype. V usage is TRBV7-9 and J usage is TRBJ2-7; no firm D call. V lost 1 base, J lost 0 bases, and 4 bases lay in between. Germline V CDR1 and CDR2: SEHNR, FQNEAQ (reference sequence). This CDR3 is built from 13 residues. The DNA of the CDR3 is TGTGCCAGCAGCTTAGATGGCTCCTACGAGCAGTACTTC. Residues: CASSLDGSYEQYF.

The sample holds a few counts of this clonotype. The chain links TRBV4-2 to TRBJ2-7; 10 bases are shared with TRBD2. CDR3 size: 17 residues. The germline V gene has CDR1 LGHNA and CDR2 YNFKEQ. V dropped 0 bases and J dropped 3; count of bases not matched to a gene: 8. The chain's CDR3 is CASSQEAPSGGSYEQYF. The CDR3 DNA reads as TGTGCCAGCAGCCAAGAGGCACCTAGCGGGGGTAGCTACGAGCAGTACTTC.

This chain uses TRBV7-3 with TRBJ2-5; 8 positions match TRBD1. The germline V gene encodes CDR1 SGHTA and CDR2 FQGTGA. The CDR3 loop spans 15 amino acids. V was clipped by 5 bases and J by 11 bases; unmatched bases: 16. Here the CDR3 DNA reads TGTGCCAGCAGCCTGACAGGGGTCAGCACAGATACGCAGTACTTC. Its translation is CASSLTGVSTDTQYF.

This clonotype was seen only a few times. This chain uses TRBV6-5 with TRBJ1-6; D is uncertain. CDR1 is MNHEY and CDR2 is SVGAGI in the germline V gene. The ends were cut back, 5 bases at V and 8 bases at J, with 7 bases in the middle. The CDR3 loop spans 12 amino acids. CDR3 in DNA: TGTGCCAGCAGTATAACGGATTCACCCCTCCACTTT. It specifies CASSITDSPLHF.

As for this clonotype: The conserved phenylalanine or tryptophan is not found at the CDR3 terminus, so this likely reflects a read error. V is TRBV10-3 and J is TRBJ1-1; D is perhaps TRBD1 (6 bases). The CDR3 runs to 13 residues. The ends were cut back, 8 bases at V and 1 base at J, with 11 bases in the middle. Looked up from germline, CDR1 is ENHRY and CDR2 is SYGVKD. CDR3 residues: CAIDYRENTEAFL. CDR3 nucleotides: TGTGCCATCGACTACAGGGAGAACACTGAAGCTTTCCTT.

The J gene is TRBJ2-5, the V gene TRBV7-9; D gene uncertain. There are 14 residues in the CDR3. Trimming left V 3 bases short and J 5 bases short, with 13 bases between. Per the germline V gene, CDR1 is SEHNR and CDR2 is FQNEAQ (reference sequence). CDR3 nucleotide sequence: TGTGCCAGCAGCTTTCAGCTCGCTAGGGAGACCCAGTACTTC. Translated: CASSFQLARETQYF.

This clonotype was detected a few times. V is TRBV6-5 and J is TRBJ2-7; D is ambiguous. The germline V and J ends were trimmed by 7 bases and 3 bases, with 13 bases remaining between them. This CDR3 region has 13 residues. Germline CDR1 and CDR2: MNHEY and SVGAGI. The chain's CDR3 is CASTGRRDYEQYF. Here the CDR3 DNA reads TGTGCCAGCACCGGACGGCGAGACTACGAGCAGTACTTC.

Points on this clonotype: This may be a read error, as it is one base from a much larger clone. The gene calls are TRBV7-9 and TRBJ1-3; D uncertain. The V end was cut by 11 bases, the J end by 0 bases, with 14 bases between. The V gene's germline CDR1 is SEHNR and CDR2 FQNEAQ (reference sequence). The length of the CDR3 is 14 residues. CDR3 bases: TGTGCCGGCCAGGACTTGAACTCTGGAAACACCATATATTTT. As protein: CAGQDLNSGNTIYF.

This chain links TRBV5-1 with TRBJ2-5; tentatively, D is TRBD1 (6 bases). CDR1 and CDR2 from the germline V gene are SGHRS and YFSETQ. The CDR3 totals 14 residues. Trimming left V 4 bases short and J 3 bases short, with 13 bases between. The CDR3 DNA reads as TGCGCCAGCAGCCTATCCTACAGGGAAGAGACCCAGTACTTC. It yields the protein CASSLSYREETQYF.

As concerns this clonotype: Since a much larger clone is just one base distant, this may be a read error. The rearrangement links TRBV12-3 or TRBV12-4 to TRBJ2-2, with 9 positions matching TRBD2. This CDR3 comprises 17 residues. The CDR3 sequence: CASSQTSGSLNTGELLF. CDR3 bases: TGTGCCAGCAGCCAGACTAGCGGTTCGTTAAACACCGGGGAGCTGCTTTTT.

This clonotype was seen only a few times. CDR3 sequence reads: CASSEFGAINSPLHF. DNA for the CDR3: TGTGCCAGCAGTGAATTCGGGGCGATTAATTCACCCCTCCACTTT. The chain employs TRBV6-5 and TRBJ1-6; the D gene is possibly TRBD1 (5 bases). Trimming left V 5 bases short and J 6 bases short, with 14 bases between. The CDR3 consists of 15 residues. Germline values: CDR1 MNHEY, CDR2 SVGAGI.

The table lists this clonotype with a few counts. This chain uses TRBV7-2 with TRBJ2-7; the D gene is possibly TRBD2 (6 bases). The CDR3 length is 14 residues. Trimming left V 5 bases short and J 3 bases short, with 14 bases between. Germline loops: CDR1 SGHTA, CDR2 FQGNSA. The CDR3 is CASSPEAGFYEQYF. For the CDR3, the DNA is TGTGCCAGCAGCCCCGAAGCGGGCTTCTACGAGCAGTACTTC. The whole variable domain, filled in from reference TRBV7-2 and TRBJ2-7, reads GAGVSQSPSNKVTEKGKDVELRCDPISGHTALYWYRQSLGQGLEFLIYFQGNSAPDKSGLPSDRFSAERTGGSVSTLTIQRTQQEDSAVYLCASSPEAGFYEQYFGPGTRLTVT.

The rearrangement uses TRBV10-3 and TRBJ2-2; maybe TRBD1 (6 bases). Germline V gene lookup returns CDR1 ENHRY and CDR2 SYGVKD. Trimming took off 10 bases at V and 3 bases at J, with 24 bases between the two ends. The CDR3 spans 17 residues. CDR3 sequence: CASSSGSGTIYTGELFF. CDR3 sequence (DNA): TGTGCCAGCAGCTCGGGCTCGGGGACAATATACACCGGGGAGCTGTTTTTT.

V and J are TRBV19 and TRBJ2-7; 13 nucleotides match TRBD2. The trim removed 4 bases at V and 7 bases at J, leaving 7 bases unmatched. Per germline, CDR1 LNHDA and CDR2 SQIVND (reference sequence). The CDR3 has 15 amino acids. The CDR3 DNA follows: TGTGCCAGTAGTAGAGGACTAGCGGGAGAATGGGAGCAGTACTTC. It codes for CASSRGLAGEWEQYF.